One sample yielded the 3 T cell receptor beta chains listed below, sequenced in a study of shared clonotypes between healthy human individuals. Profiled with immunoSEQ multiplex PCR; TCRdb holds only in-frame clones, not every one. This table holds roughly 1,500,000 clones, 98% found once. Sequencing used naive CD4+ T cells sorted from blood. Stated subset: CD45RA+ positively selected. Source of these receptors: a man younger than 45 in good health.

J is TRBJ1-3 and V is TRBV9; D is possibly TRBD1 (6 bases). CDR1 is SGDLS, CDR2 YYNGEE, per germline. V lost 0 bases and J lost 5, with 15 bases in between. This CDR3 comprises 16 residues. CDR3 loop: CASSVVKGGGRNTIYF. In DNA, the CDR3 is TGTGCCAGCAGCGTAGTAAAAGGGGGTGGCCGAAACACCATATATTTT.

This clone was seen only once. The chain carries TRBV5-1 and TRBJ2-5, with TRBD1 as a possible D gene (6 bases). The length of the CDR3 is 14 residues. Trimming pared 2 bases from V and 5 bases from J, leaving 13 bases between. CDR1 is SGHRS and CDR2 is YFSETQ in the germline V gene. CDR3 nucleotide sequence: TGCGCCAGCAGCTTACTCCCCACAGGGGAGACCCAGTACTTC. It yields the protein CASSLLPTGETQYF.

The V call is TRBV7-6, the J call TRBJ2-3, with TRBD1 matching 10 bases. Per germline, CDR1 SGHVS and CDR2 FNYEAQ. With V trimmed by 1 base and J by 2 bases, 3 bases remained unmatched. CDR3 length: 16 amino acids. CDR3 loop: CASSLVGTGVTDTQYF. Written as DNA, the CDR3 is TGTGCCAGCAGCTTAGTGGGGACAGGGGTCACAGATACGCAGTATTTT. Full variable domain (rest looked up from reference TRBV7-6 and TRBJ2-3): GAGVSQSPRYKVTKRGQDVALRCDPISGHVSLYWYRQALGQGPEFLTYFNYEAQQDKSGLPNDRFSAERPEGSISTLTIQRTEQRDSAMYRCASSLVGTGVTDTQYFGPGTRLTVL.